These 10 T cell receptor beta chains came from one sample sequenced in a study of neoadjuvant anti-PD-1 for oral cavity cancer (dated by TCRdb to the early 2020s). Library generation was performed with the immunoSEQ multiplex PCR assay. TCRdb holds this immuneACCESS table with in-frame rearrangements only. Some clones are missing; in checked studies, unresolved V genes explain under half, and the rest has no known cause. Present in this sample are 15,000 to 20,000 clones, approximately 64% of which were seen just once. The leading ten clones occupy approximately 2.8% of the sample. What the time point label conveys for this sample: before neoadjuvant nivolumab. The source material was PBMCs, sampled before nivolumab (anti-PD-1) treatment. These receptors came from a person between 35 and 79 years old with oral cavity squamous cell carcinoma.

The table lists this clone with a few counts. The chain is built from TRBV5-1 and TRBJ2-3; 7 nucleotides agree with TRBD2. This CDR3 is 14 amino acids long. The V and J ends lost 1 base and 1 base, in that order; junction bases with no gene match: 0. CDR1 and CDR2 from the germline V gene are SGHRS and YFSETQ. The CDR3 reads CASSLTSGTDTQYF. The CDR3 bases are TGCGCCAGCAGCTTGACTAGCGGCACAGATACGCAGTATTTT.

V and J are TRBV6-1 and TRBJ1-1, with 7 bases fitting TRBD1. The CDR3 runs 16 residues. From germline, CDR1 is MNHNS and CDR2 SASEGT. V gave up 3 bases and J gave up 1 base; unmatched junction bases: 8. The CDR3 sequence: CASSERTGVANTEAFF. CDR3 nucleotides: TGTGCCAGCAGTGAGCGAACAGGGGTGGCGAACACTGAAGCTTTCTTT.

The chain has TRBV7-2 and TRBJ2-7; D remains unclear. Germline V gene lookup returns CDR1 SGHTA and CDR2 FQGNSA. The V and J ends lost 1 base and 0 bases respectively, with 4 bases between them. This CDR3 comprises 13 residues. CDR3 nucleotides: TGTGCCAGCAGCTTAGTGGACTCCTACGAGCAGTACTTC. Protein: CASSLVDSYEQYF.

This clone came up a few times. This chain uses TRBV29-1 with TRBJ1-2, with TRBD1 matching 8 bases. This CDR3 is built from 13 residues. The trim removed 5 bases at V and 5 bases at J, leaving 7 bases unmatched. Germline lookup yields CDR1 SQVTM and CDR2 ANQGSEA. The chain's CDR3 is CSVTPQGAYGYTF. In nucleotides, the CDR3 is TGCAGCGTTACCCCGCAGGGGGCTTATGGCTACACCTTC.

The rearrangement links TRBV5-3 to TRBJ2-7; 9 bases are a match to TRBD2. TRBV5-3 is an open reading frame, and its role is uncertain. V shed 1 base, J shed 0 bases, and the junction held 11 bases outside the gene matches. The CDR3 consists of 18 residues. In nucleotides, the CDR3 is TGTGCCAGAAGCTTGAGGACTAGCGTCAGTCCTATCTCCTACGAGCAGTACTTC. Its translation: CARSLRTSVSPISYEQYF.

This clone was picked up one time. The chain is built from TRBV11-2 and TRBJ2-7; D tentatively fits TRBD1 or TRBD2 (6 bases each). From germline, CDR1 is SGHAT and CDR2 FQNNGV. Trimming removed 2 bases at V and 7 bases at J, with 18 bases between. This CDR3 has 15 amino acids. The CDR3 is CASSLRSGGKEEQYF. CDR3 sequence (DNA): TGTGCCAGCAGCTTACGATCCGGGGGCAAAGAGGAGCAGTACTTC.

This clone came up a few times. The chain joins TRBV10-3 to TRBJ2-1, with D unresolved. Trimming removed 5 bases at V and 7 bases at J, with 9 bases between. CDR3 length equals 12 residues. Germline CDR1 and CDR2: ENHRY and SYGVKD. CDR3 loop: CAISLSGNEQFF. CDR3 DNA sequence: TGTGCCATCAGTCTTAGTGGGAATGAGCAGTTCTTC.

The chain is built from TRBV19 and TRBJ1-2; D possibly corresponds to TRBD1 (5 bases). V shed 7 bases and J shed 4 bases, with 16 bases lying between them. Germline V CDR1 and CDR2: LNHDA, SQIVND (reference sequence). The length of the CDR3 is 14 residues. In nucleotides, the CDR3 is TGTGCCAGTACCACCTTCGGGGGGGTCTATGGCTACACCTTC. Amino acid sequence: CASTTFGGVYGYTF.

The rearrangement joins TRBV11-2 to TRBJ1-1; D gene uncertain. The V gene's germline CDR1 is SGHAT and CDR2 FQNNGV. Trimming cost V 0 bases and J 4 bases, with 9 bases left between them. The length of the CDR3 is 14 residues. CDR3 residues: CASSLDGYSTEAFF. CDR3 bases: TGTGCCAGCAGCTTAGACGGGTACTCCACTGAAGCTTTCTTT.

The rearrangement links TRBV9 to TRBJ1-2; D might be TRBD1 (6 bases). CDR3 size: 13 residues. Trimming pared 4 bases from V and 6 bases from J, leaving 13 bases between. Looked up from germline, CDR1 is SGDLS and CDR2 is YYNGEE. The CDR3 DNA reads as TGTGCCAGCAGCCCACAGGGTAGAAATGGCTACACCTTC. This codes for CASSPQGRNGYTF.